The 16 T cell receptor beta chains presented below share a single source sample, sequenced in a study of CD8 T cells in Susac syndrome (dated by TCRdb to between 2018 and 2021). Library creation used the immunoSEQ multiplex PCR assay. RNA was extracted with the RNeasy kit and roughly 0.5 to 1 ug was reverse transcribed using random hexamers. TCRdb reprocessed the public reads (quality trimming at Q25 with fastp, clone calling with MiXCR) and kept in-frame beta chains. Records with the same CDR3 protein are collapsed into one entry carrying the most frequent genes and DNA. The sample table records 130,000 to 150,000 distinct CDR3 sequences; approximately 94% of these occur just once. The ten largest clones add up to approximately 0.08% of the sample. Sequencing used CD4+ T cells from PBMCs. Receptors originate from a human donor in good health.

This rearrangement joins TRBV19 to TRBJ1-6; D call uncertain. The V gene's germline CDR1 is LNHDA and CDR2 SQIVND (reference sequence). V was shortened by 5 bases and J by 7 bases, with 9 bases between the two germline ends. The CDR3 totals 13 residues. The CDR3 sequence is CASSPPQNSPLHF. The CDR3 coding sequence is TGTGCCAGTAGTCCACCACAGAATTCACCCCTCCACTTT.

V usage is TRBV7-2 and J usage is TRBJ2-5; TRBD2 matches 15 bases. The V gene's germline CDR1 is SGHTA and CDR2 FQGNSA. CDR3 size: 16 residues. V was pared by 3 bases and J by 5 bases, with 4 bases of the junction left unmatched. Written as DNA, the CDR3 is TGTGCCAGCAGCTTCGGACTAGCGGGAGGGCCGGAGACCCAGTACTTC. It specifies CASSFGLAGGPETQYF.

The CDR3 DNA is TGTGCCAGCAGCCAAGACAGGGGAACTGAAGCTTTCTTT. As protein: CASSQDRGTEAFF. The J gene is TRBJ1-1, the V gene TRBV3-1, with TRBD1 as a possible D gene (6 bases). From germline, CDR1 is LGHDT and CDR2 YNNKEL (reference sequence). Between the trimmed V and J ends, which lost 0 bases and 5 bases, there was a span of 7 bases. This CDR3 region has 13 residues.

The chain has TRBV7-3 and TRBJ2-3; 9 nucleotides line up with TRBD2. CDR1 and CDR2 (germline): SGHTA, FQGTGA. Trimming took 5 bases from V and 1 from J; bases not matched to a gene: 10. The CDR3 spans 17 residues. The CDR3 loop reads CASSITSGRWGTDTQYF. The CDR3 coding sequence is TGTGCCAGCAGCATCACTAGCGGGCGGTGGGGCACAGATACGCAGTATTTT.

The J gene is TRBJ2-3, the V gene TRBV3-1; 9 bases line up with TRBD2. With 5 bases clipped from V and 2 bases from J, the junction kept 5 bases outside the gene matches. This CDR3 is built from 15 residues. The germline CDR1 and CDR2 sequences are LGHDT and YNNKEL (reference sequence). CDR3 in amino acids: CASSTAGGTTDTQYF. The CDR3 DNA sequence: TGTGCCAGCAGCACGGCGGGAGGGACCACAGATACGCAGTATTTT.

This sequence joins TRBV12-5 and TRBJ1-1; D remains unclear. Germline V gene lookup returns CDR1 LGHNT and CDR2 FRNRAP. The CDR3 is 16 amino acids. V was shortened by 0 bases and J by 5 bases, with 16 bases between the two germline ends. CDR3 nucleotides: TGTGCTAGTGGTTTGGTATTAGGTGGAGGGAGAACTGAAGCTTTCTTT. The encoded protein is CASGLVLGGGRTEAFF.

The V gene is TRBV12-3 or TRBV12-4, the J gene TRBJ2-7; 12 nucleotides match TRBD2. This CDR3 contains 14 residues. With V trimmed by 6 bases and J by 4 bases, 4 bases remained unmatched. The CDR3 DNA is TGTGCCAGCAGGACTAGCGGGAGAGGATACGAGCAGTACTTC. Its translation: CASRTSGRGYEQYF.

J is TRBJ1-5 and V is TRBV12-3 or TRBV12-4, with 7 bases lining up with TRBD1. V lost 6 bases to trimming and J lost 0 bases; unmatched junction nucleotides: 8. CDR3 size: 16 residues. CDR3 nucleotide sequence: TGTGCCAGCAGCCGACAGGGTGGGCTTAGCAATCAGCCCCAGCATTTT. Protein: CASSRQGGLSNQPQHF.

The chain combines TRBV9 with TRBJ2-1; TRBD2 is a possible D gene (6 bases). The germline V and J ends were trimmed by 4 bases and 0 bases, with 14 bases remaining between them. This CDR3 is 16 amino acids long. The germline V gene encodes CDR1 SGDLS and CDR2 YYNGEE. In DNA form, the CDR3 reads TGTGCCAGCAGCTCCGGTAGCGGAAGCTCCTACAATGAGCAGTTCTTC. It translates to CASSSGSGSSYNEQFF.

This chain links TRBV28 with TRBJ1-3, with D unclear. The V gene's germline CDR1 is MDHEN and CDR2 SYDVKM. This CDR3 region has 15 residues. Trimming removed 6 bases from V and 0 bases from J, with 12 bases in between. The CDR3 reads CASSPRRLSGNTIYF. DNA of the CDR3: TGTGCCAGCAGCCCTCGTAGGCTCTCTGGAAACACCATATATTTT.

V usage is TRBV12-3 or TRBV12-4 and J usage is TRBJ1-2, with TRBD1 identical over 10 bases. The CDR3 length is 14 residues. With 6 bases clipped from V and 4 bases from J, the junction kept 5 bases outside the gene matches. The CDR3 loop reads CASSTGQGLYGYTF. Written as DNA, the CDR3 is TGTGCCAGCAGCACGGGACAGGGGCTCTATGGCTACACCTTC.

This sequence joins TRBV15 and TRBJ2-1; 15 bases fit TRBD2. Germline assignment: CDR1 LNHNV and CDR2 YYDKDF (reference sequence). The CDR3 totals 15 residues. V shed 4 bases and J 8 bases; nucleotides not matched to a gene: 3. CDR3 loop: CATSTRTSGRDEQFF. DNA of the CDR3: TGTGCCACCAGCACCCGGACTAGCGGGAGGGATGAGCAGTTCTTC.

The genes are TRBV29-1 and TRBJ2-1, with TRBD2 matching 7 bases. The CDR3 is made up of 15 amino acids. V lost 6 bases, J lost 0 bases, and 8 bases stayed unmatched. Germline V lookup: CDR1 SQVTM, CDR2 ANQGSEA. The CDR3 is CSVRMRELSYNEQFF. The CDR3 DNA reads as TGCAGCGTCCGAATGCGGGAGCTCTCCTACAATGAGCAGTTCTTC.

The chain uses TRBV4-1 and TRBJ1-4, with D possibly TRBD1 on 5 matching bases. Trimming stripped 2 bases from V and 4 bases from J, with 11 bases between. Germline CDR1 reads MGHRA; CDR2 reads YSYEKL. The CDR3 contains 15 residues. In nucleotides, the CDR3 is TGCGCCAGCAGCCAACCCGACAGAGATAATGAAAAACTGTTTTTT. Encoded protein: CASSQPDRDNEKLFF.

This clonotype was detected only once. This rearrangement joins TRBV9 to TRBJ1-4; the match to TRBD1 covers 8 bases. Per germline, CDR1 SGDLS and CDR2 YYNGEE. The CDR3 totals 15 residues. With 4 bases clipped from V and 3 bases from J, the junction kept 5 bases outside the gene matches. Here the CDR3 reads CASSSADRANEKLFF. Written as DNA, the CDR3 is TGTGCCAGCAGCTCAGCGGACAGGGCTAATGAAAAACTGTTTTTT.

J is TRBJ2-1 and V is TRBV7-2, with 9 nucleotides matching TRBD2. Germline values: CDR1 SGHTA, CDR2 FQGNSA. Trimming took 3 bases from V and 1 from J; bases not matched to a gene: 10. The CDR3 sequence is 18 residues long. The CDR3 region has the DNA TGTGCCAGCAGCTTCATCGGCGGGAGGGCCGAGTCCTACAATGAGCAGTTCTTC. Its protein product is CASSFIGGRAESYNEQFF.